Given below is one T cell receptor (beta chain) in context. An end of the junction does not agree with germline; a read error may underlie this. The CDR3 length is 14 residues. CDR1 MGHRA and CDR2 YSYEKL come from the germline V gene. Assay: immunoSEQ multiplex PCR; the TCRdb copy retains only in-frame clones and omits some. The sample yields about 87,000 clones, just under 95% seen once. This specimen comes from a study of T cell changes during pregnancy in multiple sclerosis. The specimen was peripheral blood, collected in the third trimester of pregnancy. This sequence was found in a female donor in good health, enrolled as a control in a pregnancy study. The gene calls are TRBV4-1 and TRBJ1-5, with a tentative D call TRBD1 (5 bases). CDR3 region: CAGSQDSVYQPQHF. As DNA, the CDR3 is TGCGCCGGCAGCCAAGACAGTGTTTATCAGCCCCAGCATTTT.